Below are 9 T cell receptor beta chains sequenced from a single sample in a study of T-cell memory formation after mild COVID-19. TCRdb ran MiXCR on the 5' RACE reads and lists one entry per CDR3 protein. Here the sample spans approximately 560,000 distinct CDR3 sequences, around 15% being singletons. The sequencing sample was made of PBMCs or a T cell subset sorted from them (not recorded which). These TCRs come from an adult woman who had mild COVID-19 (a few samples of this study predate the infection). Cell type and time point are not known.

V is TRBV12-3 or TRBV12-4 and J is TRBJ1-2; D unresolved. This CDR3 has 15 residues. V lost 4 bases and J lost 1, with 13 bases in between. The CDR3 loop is CASSSTTPYNYGYTF. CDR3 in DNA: TGTGCCAGCAGTTCAACGACCCCGTATAACTATGGCTACACCTTC.

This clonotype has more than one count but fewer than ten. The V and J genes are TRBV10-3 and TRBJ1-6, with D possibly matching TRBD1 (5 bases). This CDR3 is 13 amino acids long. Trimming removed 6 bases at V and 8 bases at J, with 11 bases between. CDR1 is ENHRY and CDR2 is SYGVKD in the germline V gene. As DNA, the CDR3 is TGTGCCATCAGCGGGACCGGGGATTCACCCCTCCACTTT. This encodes CAISGTGDSPLHF.

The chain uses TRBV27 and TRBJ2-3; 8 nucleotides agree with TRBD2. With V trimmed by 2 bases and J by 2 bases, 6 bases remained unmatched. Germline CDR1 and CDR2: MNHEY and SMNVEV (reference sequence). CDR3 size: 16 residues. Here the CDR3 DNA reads TGTGCCAGCAGTTTAGCGGGGGGCCCCATCACAGATACGCAGTATTTT. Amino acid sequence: CASSLAGGPITDTQYF.

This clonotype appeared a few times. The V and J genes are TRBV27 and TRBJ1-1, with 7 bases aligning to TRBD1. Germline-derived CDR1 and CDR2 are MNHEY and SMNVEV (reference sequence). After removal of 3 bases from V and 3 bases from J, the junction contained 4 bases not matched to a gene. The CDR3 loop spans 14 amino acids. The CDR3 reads CASSFDRVDTEAFF. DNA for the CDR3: TGTGCCAGCAGTTTCGACAGGGTGGACACTGAAGCTTTCTTT.

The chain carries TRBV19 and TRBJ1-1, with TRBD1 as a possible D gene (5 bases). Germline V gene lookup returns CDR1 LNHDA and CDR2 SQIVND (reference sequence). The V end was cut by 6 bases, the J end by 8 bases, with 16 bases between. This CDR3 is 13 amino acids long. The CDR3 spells CASSLGEVPEAFF. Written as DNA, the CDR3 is TGTGCCAGTAGCTTGGGGGAAGTCCCCGAAGCTTTCTTT.

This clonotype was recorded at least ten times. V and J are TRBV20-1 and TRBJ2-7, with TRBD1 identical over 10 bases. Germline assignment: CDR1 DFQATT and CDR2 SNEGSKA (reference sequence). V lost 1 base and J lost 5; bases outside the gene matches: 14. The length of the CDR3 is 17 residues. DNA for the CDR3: TGCAGTGCTAGAGCAAAAATCCCCCGGGACAGGGGTGACGAGCAGTACTTC. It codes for CSARAKIPRDRGDEQYF.

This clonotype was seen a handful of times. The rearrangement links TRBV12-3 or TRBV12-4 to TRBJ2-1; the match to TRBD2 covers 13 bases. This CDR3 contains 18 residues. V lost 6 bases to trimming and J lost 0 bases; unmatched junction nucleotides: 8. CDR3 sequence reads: CASRGLAGPFSSYNEQFF. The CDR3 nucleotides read TGTGCCAGCAGGGGACTAGCGGGGCCGTTTAGCTCCTACAATGAGCAGTTCTTC.

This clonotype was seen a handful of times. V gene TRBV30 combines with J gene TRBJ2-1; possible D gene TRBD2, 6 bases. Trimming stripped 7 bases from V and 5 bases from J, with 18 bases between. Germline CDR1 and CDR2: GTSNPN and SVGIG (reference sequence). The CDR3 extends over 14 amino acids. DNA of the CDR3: TGTGCCTACATAGCGGCATCCGCTAACAATGAGCAGTTCTTC. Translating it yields CAYIAASANNEQFF.

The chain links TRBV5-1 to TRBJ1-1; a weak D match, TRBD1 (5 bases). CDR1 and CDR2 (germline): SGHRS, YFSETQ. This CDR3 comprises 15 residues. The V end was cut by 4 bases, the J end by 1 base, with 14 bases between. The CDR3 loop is CASSVPGGSNTEAFF. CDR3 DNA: TGCGCCAGCAGCGTACCCGGGGGGTCGAACACTGAAGCTTTCTTT.